These 24 T cell receptor beta chains were all obtained from the same sample, sequenced in a study of blood T cell repertoires in COVID-19. Assay: immunoSEQ multiplex PCR; the TCRdb copy retains only in-frame clones and omits some. The sample lists under 250,000 clones; roughly 85% were seen once. Input material: peripheral blood. The receptors were gathered from a woman under 30 with acute or convalescent COVID-19.

The rearrangement uses TRBV30 and TRBJ1-1; TRBD1 matches 7 bases. The germline CDR1 and CDR2 sequences are GTSNPN and SVGIG (reference sequence). The CDR3 consists of 11 residues. Unmatched junction bases numbered 4, after V lost 1 base and J lost 11 bases. The CDR3 coding sequence is TGTGCCTGGAGTGCGGGACAGAAGGCTTTCTTT. This encodes CAWSAGQKAFF. The full variable domain, rest sourced from reference TRBV30 and TRBJ1-1, is SQTIHQWPATLVQPVGSPLSLECTVEGTSNPNLYWYRQAAGRGLQLLFYSVGIGQISSEVPQNLSASRPQDRQFILSSKKLLLSDSGFYLCAWSAGQKAFFGQGTRLTVV.

The rearrangement joins TRBV11-2 to TRBJ2-5; TRBD2 aligns across 11 bases. Per germline, CDR1 SGHAT and CDR2 FQNNGV. V lost 6 bases, J lost 4 bases, and 10 bases stayed unmatched. The CDR3 loop spans 16 amino acids. CDR3 nucleotide sequence: TGTGCCAGCAGGTCGCTAGCGGGAGGCCTCCCAGAGACCCAGTACTTC. As protein: CASRSLAGGLPETQYF.

This rearrangement joins TRBV20-1 to TRBJ1-2; 7 nucleotides line up with TRBD1. This CDR3 comprises 15 residues. V lost 3 bases and J lost 8; bases outside the gene matches: 15. From germline, CDR1 is DFQATT and CDR2 SNEGSKA (reference sequence). The DNA of the CDR3 is TGCAGTGCTAGTCCCCAGAGTTACAGGGGTACGGGCTACACCTTC. Protein: CSASPQSYRGTGYTF.

The chain uses TRBV5-1 and TRBJ1-1; tentatively, D is TRBD1 (6 bases). Germline CDR1 and CDR2: SGHRS and YFSETQ. The CDR3 extends over 15 amino acids. Trimming took 0 bases from V and 0 from J, leaving 9 bases between them. DNA for the CDR3: TGCGCCAGCAGCTTGGTACAGGGCATGAACACTGAAGCTTTCTTT. This sequence encodes CASSLVQGMNTEAFF. The full variable domain, rest sourced from reference TRBV5-1 and TRBJ1-1, is KAGVTQTPRYLIKTRGQQVTLSCSPISGHRSVSWYQQTPGQGLQFLFEYFSETQRNKGNFPGRFSGRQFSNSRSEMNVSTLELGDSALYLCASSLVQGMNTEAFFGQGTRLTVV.

The CDR3 spells CASSPSYRKPMAKNIQYF. In DNA, the CDR3 is TGTGCCAGCAGCCCAAGTTACAGGAAACCCATGGCCAAAAACATTCAGTACTTC. The chain is built from TRBV7-8 and TRBJ2-4, with TRBD1 as a possible D gene (5 bases). Deletions cut 5 bases from V and 1 base from J, with 21 bases between. The germline V gene has CDR1 SGHVS and CDR2 FQNEAQ. The CDR3 is 18 residues long.

The chain couples TRBV12-3 or TRBV12-4 to TRBJ1-1; maybe TRBD1 (6 bases). The CDR3 runs to 12 residues. With 7 bases removed from V and 14 bases from J, the gap between germline ends came to 20 bases. The CDR3 spells CASTSQGRGPFF. Here the CDR3 DNA reads TGTGCCAGCACTTCTCAGGGCAGGGGCCCGTTCTTT.

This chain links TRBV11-2 with TRBJ2-5, with D possibly TRBD1 on 6 matching bases. Germline V gene sequence: CDR1 SGHAT, CDR2 FQNNGV. Trimming took 6 bases from V and 3 from J, leaving 11 bases between them. This CDR3 is 13 amino acids long. The CDR3 DNA sequence: TGTGCCAGCAGTCAGGACAGAGAAGAGACCCAGTACTTC. Encoded protein: CASSQDREETQYF. The whole variable domain, remainder taken from reference TRBV11-2 and TRBJ2-5, is EAGVAQSPRYKIIEKRQSVAFWCNPISGHATLYWYQQILGQGPKLLIQFQNNGVVDDSQLPKDRFSAERLKGVDSTLKIQPAKLEDSAVYLCASSQDREETQYFGPGTRLLVL.

This clone was seen just once. The genes are TRBV28 and TRBJ1-2; 10 bases agree with TRBD1. V shed 5 bases, J shed 7 bases, and the junction held 7 bases outside the gene matches. The CDR3 consists of 14 residues. Germline CDR1 MDHEN, CDR2 SYDVKM. The CDR3 loop is CASSTTGGASGYTF. The CDR3 DNA reads TGTGCCAGCAGTACGACAGGGGGCGCATCTGGCTACACCTTC.

The chain employs TRBV6-6 and TRBJ2-7; tentative D call: TRBD1 (6 bases). CDR3 length: 13 residues. In germline, CDR1 is MNHNY, CDR2 SVGAGI (reference sequence). Trimming took off 5 bases at V and 3 bases at J, with 11 bases between the two ends. The CDR3 DNA sequence: TGTGCCAGCAGTCGACAGGAACTCTACGAGCAGTACTTC. Translation: CASSRQELYEQYF.

The chain joins TRBV10-3 to TRBJ1-2; TRBD1 aligns across 9 bases. V trimming: 6 bases; J trimming: 6 bases; junction bases outside the gene matches: 5. CDR3 length: 13 amino acids. CDR1 and CDR2 from the germline V gene are ENHRY and SYGVKD. Written as DNA, the CDR3 is TGTGCCATCAGCGGTACAGGGGGCGATGGCTACACCTTC. It encodes CAISGTGGDGYTF.

The rearrangement joins TRBV28 to TRBJ2-1; maybe TRBD2 (5 bases). Germline V gives CDR1 MDHEN, CDR2 SYDVKM. The CDR3 is 15 residues long. The V and J ends lost 3 bases and 0 bases respectively, with 9 bases between them. CDR3 sequence: CASSFKGSSYNEQFF. CDR3 nucleotide sequence: TGTGCCAGCAGTTTTAAAGGGAGCTCCTACAATGAGCAGTTCTTC.

This clone came up once. The gene calls are TRBV7-3 and TRBJ2-1; 15 bases map to TRBD2. Germline CDR1 reads SGHTA; CDR2 reads FQGTGA. The CDR3 runs to 16 residues. The J segment lost 10 bases and the V segment lost 3 bases, leaving 7 bases of the junction unmatched. The CDR3 region is CASSFSGLAGGGEQFF. In DNA, the CDR3 is TGTGCCAGCAGCTTCTCCGGACTAGCGGGAGGGGGCGAGCAGTTCTTC.

V usage is TRBV2 and J usage is TRBJ1-6; D is perhaps TRBD1 (5 bases). Germline lookup yields CDR1 SNHLY and CDR2 FYNNEI. V was clipped by 0 bases and J by 6 bases, with 12 bases between them. The CDR3 is 16 residues long. The CDR3, as DNA: TGTGCCAGCAGTGAAGCTCTGTCGCAGGGTAATTCACCCCTCCACTTT. This encodes CASSEALSQGNSPLHF.

This clone was counted once. At one boundary the junction diverges from the germline segment, which might be a read error. V usage is TRBV7-8 and J usage is TRBJ2-5, with 12 bases matching TRBD2. The CDR3 sequence is 17 residues long. The germline gives CDR1 SGHVS, CDR2 FQNEAQ. As DNA, the CDR3 is TGTGCCAGCAGCACAACCAGACTAGCGGGAGTGGGAGAGACCCGGTACTTC. The encoded protein is CASSTTRLAGVGETRYF.

The chain joins TRBV19 to TRBJ2-1; 11 positions agree with TRBD2. Germline-derived CDR1 and CDR2 are LNHDA and SQIVND (reference sequence). The V and J ends lost 6 bases and 2 bases, in that order; junction bases with no gene match: 3. This CDR3 comprises 15 residues. This chain's CDR3 is CASRAGLAAYNEQFF. CDR3 DNA sequence: TGTGCCAGTAGAGCGGGACTAGCGGCCTACAATGAGCAGTTCTTC.

This chain uses TRBV4-3 with TRBJ2-2; 8 bases are shared with TRBD2. The junction had 21 bases not matched to a gene; V was cut back by 6 bases and J by 0 bases. Germline lookup yields CDR1 LGHNA and CDR2 YSLEER. This CDR3 contains 21 residues. DNA for the CDR3: TGCGCCAGCAGTAACCCCGGCCTTAGCGGGACTAGGAGGGCGAACACCGGGGAGCTGTTTTTT. As protein: CASSNPGLSGTRRANTGELFF.

The genes are TRBV28 and TRBJ1-6; 9 bases are a match to TRBD1. This CDR3 is built from 15 residues. Germline V lookup: CDR1 MDHEN, CDR2 SYDVKM. V was clipped by 5 bases and J by 4 bases; unmatched bases: 3. CDR3 amino acids: CASSPGQGYNSPLHF. The CDR3, as DNA: TGTGCCAGCAGTCCAGGACAGGGGTATAATTCACCCCTCCACTTT.

This chain connects TRBV7-3 to TRBJ1-1; TRBD1 might be the D (6 bases). The CDR3 extends over 13 amino acids. Germline-derived CDR1 and CDR2 are SGHTA and FQGTGA. The V and J ends lost 5 bases and 5 bases respectively, with 12 bases between them. The CDR3 here is CASSQVGGTEAFF. In DNA form, the CDR3 reads TGTGCCAGCAGCCAGGTAGGGGGTACTGAAGCTTTCTTT.

A remark on this clone: Sequence at one end of the junction differs from germline and may be a read error. The chain recombines TRBV7-7 with TRBJ2-5, with D maybe TRBD2 (6 bases). This CDR3 spans 16 amino acids. Germline-derived CDR1 and CDR2 are SSHAT and FNYEAQ (reference sequence). The CDR3 sequence: CASSPGTGTVQETQYF. CDR3 DNA sequence: TGTGCTAGCAGCCCGGGGACCGGGACTGTACAAGAGACCCAGTACTTC.

This clone was found once. This rearrangement joins TRBV27 to TRBJ2-1; 7 bases agree with TRBD2. CDR3 length equals 13 residues. V was clipped by 5 bases and J by 9 bases; unmatched bases: 7. The germline gives CDR1 MNHEY, CDR2 SMNVEV (reference sequence). CDR3 residues: CASSGWGGVEQFF. CDR3 nucleotide sequence: TGTGCCAGCAGTGGGTGGGGGGGGGTTGAGCAGTTCTTC.

The CDR3 DNA sequence: TGTGCCAGCAGTGCCTCGGGACAGGGGGCCGGTCAGCCCCAGCATTTT. Protein sequence: CASSASGQGAGQPQHF. The chain couples TRBV25-1 to TRBJ1-5; 12 bases match TRBD1. CDR1 and CDR2 (germline): MGHDK, SYGVNS. The CDR3 has 16 residues. Trimming took 4 bases from V and 6 from J; bases not matched to a gene: 7.

The chain recombines TRBV19 with TRBJ2-2; tentatively, D is TRBD1 (6 bases). Germline CDR1 is LNHDA and CDR2 is SQIVND (reference sequence). V was shortened by 5 bases and J by 6 bases, with 10 bases between the two germline ends. CDR3 length equals 13 residues. DNA for the CDR3: TGTGCCAGTAGTGTTACAGGGTCCGGGGAGCTGTTTTTT. Translation gives CASSVTGSGELFF. Full variable domain (outside the CDR3, taken from reference TRBV19 and TRBJ2-2): DGGITQSPKYLFRKEGQNVTLSCEQNLNHDAMYWYRQDPGQGLRLIYYSQIVNDFQKGDIAEGYSVSREKKESFPLTVTSAQKNPTAFYLCASSVTGSGELFFGEGSRLTVL.

The chain uses TRBV6-1 and TRBJ2-3, with 7 positions matching TRBD2. The CDR3 is made up of 14 amino acids. The V gene's germline CDR1 is MNHNS and CDR2 SASEGT. Trimming at V came to 0 bases and at J to 3 bases, leaving 0 bases not matched to a gene. In nucleotides, the CDR3 is TGTGCCAGCAGTGAAGCGGGAGGGACAGATACGCAGTATTTT. Translating gives CASSEAGGTDTQYF.

V usage is TRBV7-2 and J usage is TRBJ2-2; TRBD2 aligns across 9 bases. CDR1 is SGHTA, CDR2 FQGNSA, per germline. V gave up 2 bases and J gave up 7 bases; unmatched junction bases: 8. The CDR3 runs to 16 residues. CDR3 protein: CASSLLAGGLVGELFF. Written as DNA, the CDR3 is TGTGCCAGCAGCTTACTGGCGGGAGGGCTGGTCGGGGAGCTGTTTTTT.